This entry concerns a single TCR beta chain. Its matching antigen is unknown. The data belong to a study of STAT5B mutations in CD4+ large granular lymphocyte leukemia. Per the study methods: Lowest detectable productive clonotype frequency was 2.59 x 10-5. Method: immunoSEQ multiplex PCR; TCRdb's copy keeps in-frame clones and lacks some. V and J calls and clone size follow that table, whereas D and trimming were derived from the DNA. Of approximately 39,000 clones listed, roughly 85% are singletons. V was clipped by 8 bases and J by 1 base, with 9 bases between them. There are 12 residues in the CDR3. Germline V gene sequence: CDR1 MNHNY, CDR2 SVGAGI (reference sequence). Study-wide findings and caveats: TRBV06-family usage was enriched in top patient clones (8/27) versus controls (2/35). About a quarter of private leukemic clonotypes occurred rarely in other patients' non-leukemic repertoires.

This chain uses TRBV6-6 with TRBJ2-7, with D possibly matching TRBD1 (6 bases). The sequencing input was CD4+ T cells from blood buffy coats. The sequence came from a human donor in good health. The CDR3 nucleotides read TGTGCCAGCCGGGACACATCCTACGAGCAGTACTTC. Residues: CASRDTSYEQYF.